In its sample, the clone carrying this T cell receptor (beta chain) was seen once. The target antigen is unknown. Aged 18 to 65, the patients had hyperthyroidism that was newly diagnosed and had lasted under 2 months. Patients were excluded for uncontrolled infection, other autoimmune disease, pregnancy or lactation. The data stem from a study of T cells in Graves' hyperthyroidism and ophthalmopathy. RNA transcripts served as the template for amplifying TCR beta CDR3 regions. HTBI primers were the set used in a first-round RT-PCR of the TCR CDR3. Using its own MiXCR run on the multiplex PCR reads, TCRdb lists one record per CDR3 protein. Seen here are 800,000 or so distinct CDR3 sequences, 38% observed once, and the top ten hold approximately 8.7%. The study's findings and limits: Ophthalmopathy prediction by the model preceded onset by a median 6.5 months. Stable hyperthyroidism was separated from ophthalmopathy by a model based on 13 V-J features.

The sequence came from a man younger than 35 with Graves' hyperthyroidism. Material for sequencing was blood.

The DNA of the CDR3 is TGCAGCGTTATGGGACTAGCGGGAGAGACCCAGTACTTC. It translates to CSVMGLAGETQYF. The chain recombines TRBV29-1 with TRBJ2-5, with TRBD2 identical over 12 bases. Germline trimming cut 5 bases from V and 4 bases from J; bases unmatched to any gene: 2. Germline assignment: CDR1 SQVTM and CDR2 ANQGSEA. CDR3 size: 13 residues.